These T cell receptor beta chains were read from a single sample in a study of blood T cell repertoires in COVID-19. Measured with immunoSEQ multiplex PCR; TCRdb has only the in-frame clones, and not every one. The sample shows 200,000 or so clones, 65% to 85% of them seen only once. Sequencing input: peripheral blood. The origin of the receptors is a woman of 80 years or more with acute or convalescent COVID-19. The CDR3 runs from the conserved cysteine through the conserved F or W. Each record gives: J gene, CDR3 length, D gene, V gene, clone size, CDR3 DNA, CDR3 protein. D genes are given only for firm matches. Size tells how often a clone was seen (once, few, many) or the class of an expanded clone, and some rows leave it out.

J: TRBJ1-5
length: 15
D: -
V: TRBV3-1/TRBV3-2
size: -
DNA: TGTGCCAGCAGCCAAGGGCAGTTTAGCAATCAGCCCCAGCATTTT
CDR3: CASSQGQFSNQPQHF

J: TRBJ2-7
length: 13
D: TRBD2
V: TRBV12-3/TRBV12-4
size: -
DNA: TGTGCCAGCTCTTTTGCGGGGGGTATACAGCAGTACTTC
CDR3: CASSFAGGIQQYF

J: TRBJ2-3
length: 15
D: TRBD2
V: TRBV18
size: -
DNA: TGTGCCAGCTCACCAAGTAGCGGGGGGCCAGATACGCAGTATTTT
CDR3: CASSPSSGGPDTQYF

J: TRBJ1-2
length: 15
D: TRBD1
V: TRBV19
size: -
DNA: TGTGCCAGTAGTATCACAACAGGGGGGAACTATGGCTACACCTTC
CDR3: CASSITTGGNYGYTF

J: TRBJ1-1
length: 15
D: TRBD1
V: TRBV10-3
size: -
DNA: TGTGCCATCAGTGGGGGACAGGGGGCGGGTACTGAAGCTTTCTTT
CDR3: CAISGGQGAGTEAFF

J: TRBJ1-1
length: 15
D: TRBD1
V: TRBV28
size: once
DNA: TGTGCCAGCAGTTTTGACAGGGGGCTGAACACTGAAGCTTTCTTT
CDR3: CASSFDRGLNTEAFF

J: TRBJ1-1
length: 14
D: -
V: TRBV6-4
size: -
DNA: TGTGCCAGCAGTGACACCGACACGGACACTGAAGCTTTCTTT
CDR3: CASSDTDTDTEAFF

J: TRBJ2-5
length: 14
D: TRBD2
V: TRBV27
size: -
DNA: TGTGCCAGCAGTTTACGGGGGGTGCAAGAGACCCAGTACTTC
CDR3: CASSLRGVQETQYF

J: TRBJ1-1
length: 16
D: TRBD1
V: TRBV6-2/TRBV6-3
size: -
DNA: TGTGCCAGCAGTTTACGGACAGGGGGTAGGAACACTGAAGCTTTCTTT
CDR3: CASSLRTGGRNTEAFF

J: TRBJ1-1
length: 16
D: TRBD1
V: TRBV18
size: few
DNA: TGTGCCAGCTCACCCGCAAATACAGGGGACTACACTGAAGCTTTCTTT
CDR3: CASSPANTGDYTEAFF

J: TRBJ1-5
length: 13
D: TRBD1
V: TRBV30
size: -
DNA: TGTGCCTGGGGGACAGGACCGGAGCAGCCCCAGCATTTT
CDR3: CAWGTGPEQPQHF

J: TRBJ2-7
length: 16
D: TRBD2
V: TRBV6-2/TRBV6-3
size: -
DNA: TGTGCCAGCAGCCCAATTAGCGGGAACCGTTACTACGAGCAGTACTTC
CDR3: CASSPISGNRYYEQYF

J: TRBJ1-4
length: 14
D: -
V: TRBV19
size: once
DNA: TGTGCCAGTAGTATCTGGCAGTCTAATGAAAAACTGTTTTTT
CDR3: CASSIWQSNEKLFF

J: TRBJ2-5
length: 16
D: -
V: TRBV7-8
size: -
DNA: TGTGCCAGCAGCTTTCCGACGGGGGGCCGACAAGAGACCCAGTACTTC
CDR3: CASSFPTGGRQETQYF

J: TRBJ1-2
length: 14
D: -
V: TRBV5-8
size: -
DNA: TGTGCCAGCAGCTTGGTACAAAGTCCTTATGGCTACACCTTC
CDR3: CASSLVQSPYGYTF

J: TRBJ2-2
length: 16
D: -
V: TRBV19
size: -
DNA: TGTGCCAGTAGAAAGGGACCGGGGGAACACACCGGGGAGCTGTTTTTT
CDR3: CASRKGPGEHTGELFF

J: TRBJ2-2
length: 13
D: -
V: TRBV4-3
size: -
DNA: TGCGCCAGCAGCCAAGGTTTTAACGGGGAGCTGTTTTTT
CDR3: CASSQGFNGELFF